These 29 T cell receptor beta chains were sequenced from one sample in a study of tumor-infiltrating lymphocytes in primary liver carcinoma. Taking roughly 18-32 mg of unsorted bulk tissue, the authors co-extracted RNA and DNA. A constant-region primer primed TCR beta cDNA synthesis from roughly 510 ng of total RNA. Modified slightly, ARM-PCR produced TCR beta libraries over three nested multiplex PCR rounds. The two initial PCR rounds, roughly 10 cycles each, used TRBV1-TRBV30 forward and C-beta reverse primers. TCRdb processed the multiplex PCR reads anew with MiXCR; each CDR3 protein has one entry. The data contain approximately 30,000 distinct CDR3 sequences, around 78% of them seen just once; the ten biggest clones take up over 30%. The specimen was liver tumor tissue from sampling region 5. Subset reported: tumor region T5, tumor centre. Receptor source: a man aged 35 to 55 with primary liver carcinoma and hepatitis B virus infection.

A word on this clonotype: The junction shows a germline mismatch at one end, possibly a read error. The gene calls are TRBV6-5 and TRBJ1-4; D possibly corresponds to TRBD1 (5 bases). The germline gives CDR1 MNHEY, CDR2 SVGAGI. The CDR3 is 15 residues long. The CDR3 region is CASSGGTGPNEKPFF. CDR3 DNA: TGTGCCAGCAGTGGAGGGACGGGGCCGAATGAAAAACCGTTTTTT.

With respect to this clonotype: A much bigger clone sits one base away, suggesting this may be a read error. V is TRBV7-9 and J is TRBJ1-5, with D uncertain. Germline CDR1 reads SEHNR; CDR2 reads FQNEAQ (reference sequence). Trimming removed 9 bases at V and 4 bases at J, with 10 bases between. CDR3 length equals 12 residues. CDR3: CARSDHNQPQHF. CDR3 coding DNA: TGTGCCAGGAGCGACCATAATCAGCCCCAGCATTTT. The full variable domain, rest sourced from reference TRBV7-9 and TRBJ1-5, is DTGVSQNPRHKITKRGQNVTFRCDPISEHNRLYWYRQTLGQGPEFLTYFQNEAQLEKSRLLSDRFSAERPKGSFSTLEIQRTEQGDSAMYLCARSDHNQPQHFGDGTRLSIL.

On this clonotype itself: One end of the junction varies from germline; a read error may be responsible. The chain combines TRBV29-1 with TRBJ2-2, with D perhaps TRBD1 (6 bases). This CDR3 spans 14 amino acids. Germline CDR1 reads SQVTM; CDR2 reads ANQGSEA. The CDR3, as DNA: TGCAGCGTTGGAGAACAGGGTGGAACCGGGGAGCTGTCTTTT. Translating it yields CSVGEQGGTGELSF.

The chain carries TRBV6-1 and TRBJ2-7; no reliable D call. This CDR3 comprises 17 residues. Germline loops: CDR1 MNHNS, CDR2 SASEGT. Trimming left V 2 bases short and J 2 bases short, with 19 bases between. Here the CDR3 reads CASSESCWWHGPYEQYF. The CDR3, as DNA: TGTGCCAGCAGTGAATCCTGCTGGTGGCACGGTCCCTACGAGCAGTACTTC.

This clonotype was recorded at least ten times. The rearrangement links TRBV7-9 to TRBJ2-5; TRBD2 matches at 13 bases. The junction had 6 bases not matched to a gene; V was cut back by 5 bases and J by 3 bases. CDR3 size: 16 residues. CDR1 and CDR2 from the germline V gene are SEHNR and FQNEAQ (reference sequence). The CDR3 here is CASSPGTSGVEETQYF. The CDR3, as DNA: TGTGCCAGCAGCCCGGGGACTAGCGGGGTTGAAGAGACCCAGTACTTC.

This clonotype is a singleton in its sample. The junction departs from germline at one end; a sequencing error may be responsible. This chain links TRBV7-9 with TRBJ1-1; D remains ambiguous. Germline lookup yields CDR1 SEHNR and CDR2 FQNEAQ (reference sequence). The CDR3 has 14 amino acids. The CDR3 loop is CASSPSSDATKAFF. CDR3 coding DNA: TGTGCCAGCAGCCCTAGCTCCGATGCCACTAAAGCTTTCTTT.

V is TRBV9 and J is TRBJ1-6; no definite D call. V was clipped by 1 base and J by 7 bases, with 9 bases between them. This CDR3 region has 14 residues. CDR1 SGDLS and CDR2 YYNGEE come from the germline V gene. This CDR3 is CASSVNYRNSPLHF. The CDR3 DNA reads TGTGCCAGCAGCGTAAATTATCGCAATTCACCCCTCCACTTT.

The CDR3 reads CASSIYQAWGRYEQYF. CDR3 nucleotides: TGTGCCAGCAGCATTTATCAGGCATGGGGTCGCTATGAGCAGTACTTC. V and J are TRBV11-2 and TRBJ2-7; the D is unclear. The CDR3 extends over 16 amino acids. Per germline, CDR1 SGHAT and CDR2 FQNNGV. The V gene lost 5 bases and the J gene lost 7 bases, with 24 bases spanning the gap.

This clonotype occurred once. A much larger clone differs from this one at a single base, so this may be a read error. Given the absence of the conserved phenylalanine or tryptophan at the CDR3 end, a read error is likely. The chain recombines TRBV2 with TRBJ2-7; TRBD2 matches 7 bases. Germline V gene sequence: CDR1 SNHLY, CDR2 FYNNEI. The CDR3 contains 17 residues. V lost 6 bases to trimming and J lost 4 bases; unmatched junction nucleotides: 18. The CDR3 protein is CASRETESWEGRYEQYS. CDR3 in DNA: TGTGCCAGCAGGGAGACAGAGTCCTGGGAGGGTCGGTACGAGCAGTACTCC.

There are a few counts of this clonotype. It is likely a read error, because the conserved phenylalanine at the end of the CDR3 is missing. The CDR3 coding sequence is TGTGCCATCAGTGAGTATGAGGGCGATCAGCCTCAGCATCCT. It codes for CAISEYEGDQPQHP. The chain recombines TRBV10-3 with TRBJ1-5; D is ambiguous. Germline V lookup: CDR1 ENHRY, CDR2 SYGVKD. This CDR3 comprises 14 residues.

CDR3 in DNA: TGTGCCAGCAGCGGTCAGGGGGCAACCTGGGAGACCCAGTACTTC. Translating gives CASSGQGATWETQYF. V is TRBV5-4 and J is TRBJ2-5; TRBD1 agrees at 8 bases. CDR3 length: 15 residues. V shed 4 bases and J 5 bases; nucleotides not matched to a gene: 10. CDR1 and CDR2 (germline): SGHNT, YYREEE (reference sequence).

Points on this clonotype: Compared with germline, one end of the junction differs, possibly owing to a read error. The chain carries TRBV6-2 or TRBV6-3 and TRBJ1-1; D gene ambiguous. The CDR3 is 14 amino acids. Germline V gene lookup returns CDR1 MNHEY and CDR2 SVGEGT. CDR3 sequence (DNA): TGTGCCAGCAGTTACCCAGAGCTAAACAATGAAGCTCTCTTT. Translated: CASSYPELNNEALF.

This chain links TRBV10-3 with TRBJ2-1, with 14 bases aligning to TRBD2. The end of the DNA aligns better with TRBJ2-7, so the J call may be wrong. Per the germline V gene, CDR1 is ENHRY and CDR2 is SYGVKD. This CDR3 has 13 amino acids. The CDR3 DNA sequence: TGTGCCAACACTGGGACTAGCGGGAGTGAGCAGTACTTC. Protein product: CANTGTSGSEQYF.

Comments on this clonotype: Relative to the germline gene, one junction end is altered; a read error may explain this. The rearrangement joins TRBV7-8 to TRBJ2-3, with a weak D call TRBD1 (6 bases). The CDR3 has 13 residues. Germline V gene sequence: CDR1 SGHVS, CDR2 FQNEAQ. DNA of the CDR3: TGTGCCAGCTGGGGGCCGGACGAGGATACTCAGTATTTT. Protein product: CASWGPDEDTQYF.

The chain is built from TRBV2 and TRBJ2-7; tentatively, D is TRBD1 (6 bases). The CDR3 loop spans 14 amino acids. Trimming stripped 6 bases from V and 0 bases from J, with 12 bases between. Germline values: CDR1 SNHLY, CDR2 FYNNEI. CDR3 residues: CASRFTGSSYEQYF. The CDR3, as DNA: TGTGCCAGCAGGTTTACAGGGAGCTCCTACGAGCAGTACTTC.

This sequence joins TRBV6-1 and TRBJ1-5, with D possibly matching TRBD1 (5 bases). V was clipped by 1 base and J by 10 bases, with 23 bases between them. The CDR3 consists of 17 residues. From germline, CDR1 is MNHNS and CDR2 SASEGT. This chain's CDR3 is CASSEEEGRGGNRPQHF. DNA of the CDR3: TGTGCCAGCAGTGAAGAGGAGGGGCGCGGAGGCAATCGACCCCAGCATTTT.

Details on this clonotype: A read error is likely, as this CDR3 ends without the conserved phenylalanine or tryptophan. The rearrangement links TRBV7-2 to TRBJ2-2; 8 bases are a match to TRBD1. V trimming: 5 bases; J trimming: 2 bases; junction bases outside the gene matches: 7. The V gene's germline CDR1 is SGHTA and CDR2 FQGNSA. The CDR3 runs to 16 residues. CDR3: CASSPRTGYNTGELFY. CDR3 DNA: TGTGCCAGCAGCCCTAGGACAGGGTATAACACCGGGGAGCTGTTTTAT.

This clonotype came up many times. J is TRBJ2-1 and V is TRBV9; 8 bases map to TRBD2. This CDR3 has 15 amino acids. Germline V gives CDR1 SGDLS, CDR2 YYNGEE. V trimming: 4 bases; J trimming: 3 bases; junction bases outside the gene matches: 6. The CDR3 coding sequence is TGTGCCAGCAGCCAAGCGGGAGTAGGCTACAATGAGCAGTTCTTC. Translated: CASSQAGVGYNEQFF.

The V and J genes are TRBV28 and TRBJ2-5; D is possibly TRBD1 (7 bases). The V end lost 6 bases, the J end lost 7 bases, and 15 bases lay between the germline ends. Germline values: CDR1 MDHEN, CDR2 SYDVKM. This CDR3 is 13 amino acids long. The DNA of the CDR3 is TGTGCCAGCAGCCGTGGGACAGCGGGGACCCAGTACTTC. Its translation: CASSRGTAGTQYF.

Turning to this clonotype: Sequence at one end of the junction differs from germline and may be a read error. The chain links TRBV6-5 to TRBJ2-5; 8 nucleotides line up with TRBD1. Germline lookup yields CDR1 MNHEY and CDR2 SVGAGI. The CDR3 sequence is 15 residues long. For the CDR3, the DNA is TGTCCCAGCAGTTCGTACAGGGGGTTCCAAGAGACCCAGTACTTC. It specifies CPSSSYRGFQETQYF.

In regard to this clonotype: This could be a read error, since a much larger clone is one nucleotide away. The chain uses TRBV7-8 and TRBJ2-7; D is ambiguous. CDR3 size: 14 residues. Per germline, CDR1 SGHVS and CDR2 FQNEAQ. The CDR3 is CTSSALLLSPEQYF. The DNA for the CDR3 is TGTACCAGCAGCGCCCTCCTGTTGTCCCCCGAGCAATACTTC.

In regard to this clonotype: The final CDR3 position lacks the conserved phenylalanine or tryptophan, pointing to a likely read error. The chain is built from TRBV11-2 and TRBJ2-3, with TRBD2 matching over 10 bases. Germline V gene lookup returns CDR1 SGHAT and CDR2 FQNNGV. The length of the CDR3 is 15 residues. The CDR3 nucleotides are TGTACCAGCAGCACAGGGACTAGCGGCACAGATACGCAGTATTAT. Translation gives CTSSTGTSGTDTQYY.

The chain links TRBV11-1 to TRBJ2-3; either TRBD1 or TRBD2 may supply D (5 bases each). The CDR3 runs to 13 residues. V was trimmed by 3 bases and J by 5 bases, leaving 9 bases between them. Germline CDR1 reads SGHAT; CDR2 reads FQDESV (reference sequence). The CDR3 reads CASSLGDRDTQYF. CDR3 coding DNA: TGTGCCAGCAGCTTGGGGGATCGAGATACGCAGTATTTT.

Comments on this clonotype: Possible read error: a much larger clone is one base away. The V gene is TRBV19, the J gene TRBJ2-7, with TRBD2 as a possible D gene (5 bases). Germline V lookup: CDR1 LNHDA, CDR2 SQIVND (reference sequence). The CDR3 loop spans 15 amino acids. CDR3 DNA sequence: TGTGCCAGTAGTACGACTACCTGGACCGCGTTATTATTGCACTTC. Translation: CASSTTTWTALLLHF.

A note on this clonotype: At one boundary the junction diverges from the germline segment, which might be a read error. The rearrangement uses TRBV11-3 and TRBJ2-3; D uncertain. Germline CDR1 reads SGHNT; CDR2 reads YENEEA. The CDR3 extends over 15 amino acids. CDR3 in DNA: TGTGCCAACAACTTAGAGTCCGGGCGCACAGAGACGCAGTATTTT. Translated, it gives CANNLESGRTETQYF.

A note on this clonotype: The junction shows a germline mismatch at one end, possibly a read error. The J gene is TRBJ1-6, the V gene TRBV5-6; TRBD1 might be the D (6 bases). Looked up from germline, CDR1 is SGHDT and CDR2 is YYEEEE. CDR3 size: 15 residues. CDR3 in amino acids: CVSRLVGQRNSPLHF. CDR3 in DNA: TGTGTCAGCAGATTGGTTGGACAGCGCAATTCACCCCTCCACTTT.

Regarding this clonotype: Its ends do not fully match the called genes, so a read error is possible. The V call is TRBV11-2, the J call TRBJ2-7; unclear D gene. Germline V gene sequence: CDR1 SGHAT, CDR2 FQNNGV. The CDR3 sequence is 16 residues long. Here the CDR3 DNA reads TGTACCAGCAGCTTAGATATGGCACCAAAACCCTACGAGCGGTACTTC. Translated: CTSSLDMAPKPYERYF. Full variable domain (outside the CDR3, taken from reference TRBV11-2 and TRBJ2-7): EAGVAQSPRYKIIEKRQSVAFWCNPISGHATLYWYQQILGQGPKLLIQFQNNGVVDDSQLPKDRFSAERLKGVDSTLKIQPAKLEDSAVYLCTSSLDMAPKPYERYFGPGTRLTVT.

Concerning this clonotype itself: This may stem from a read error, because a much larger clone lies one nucleotide away. Because it lacks the conserved phenylalanine or tryptophan at the end, this CDR3 is likely a read error. The rearrangement joins TRBV7-9 to TRBJ2-4; 7 nucleotides align to TRBD1. V was pared by 5 bases and J by 0 bases, with 7 bases of the junction left unmatched. CDR1 and CDR2 from the germline V gene are SEHNR and FQNEAQ (reference sequence). The CDR3 contains 16 residues. The CDR3 DNA is TGTGCCAGCAGCGTCGACAGGGCTCCAGCCAAAAACATTCAGTACCTC. Its protein is CASSVDRAPAKNIQYL.

V usage is TRBV12-3 or TRBV12-4 and J usage is TRBJ2-7; no firm D call. This CDR3 contains 13 residues. V dropped 2 bases and J dropped 8 bases, with 13 bases sitting between them. The CDR3 region is CASSLTYCHKQYF. Written as DNA, the CDR3 is TGTGCCAGCAGTTTAACCTATTGCCACAAGCAGTACTTC.